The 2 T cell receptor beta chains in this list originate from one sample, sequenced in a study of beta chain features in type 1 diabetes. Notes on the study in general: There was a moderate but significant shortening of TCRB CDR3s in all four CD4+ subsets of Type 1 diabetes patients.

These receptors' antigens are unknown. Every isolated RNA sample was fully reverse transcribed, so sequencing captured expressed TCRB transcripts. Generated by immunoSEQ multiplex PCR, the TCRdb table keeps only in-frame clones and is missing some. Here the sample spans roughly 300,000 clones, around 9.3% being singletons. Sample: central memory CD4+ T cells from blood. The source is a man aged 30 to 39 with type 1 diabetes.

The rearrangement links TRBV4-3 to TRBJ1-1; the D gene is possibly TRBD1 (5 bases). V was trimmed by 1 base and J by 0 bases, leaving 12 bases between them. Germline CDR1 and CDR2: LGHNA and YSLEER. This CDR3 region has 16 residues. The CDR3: CASSQAGTKLNTEAFF. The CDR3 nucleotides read TGCGCCAGCAGCCAAGCTGGGACTAAGTTGAACACTGAAGCTTTCTTT.

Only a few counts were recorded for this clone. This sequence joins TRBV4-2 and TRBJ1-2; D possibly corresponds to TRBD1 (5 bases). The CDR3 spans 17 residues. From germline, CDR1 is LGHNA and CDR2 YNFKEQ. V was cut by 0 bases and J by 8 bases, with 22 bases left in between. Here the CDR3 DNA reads TGTGCCAGCAGCCAAGATCTGTTCGCAGGGTCTTTCTACGGCTACACCTTC. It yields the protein CASSQDLFAGSFYGYTF.